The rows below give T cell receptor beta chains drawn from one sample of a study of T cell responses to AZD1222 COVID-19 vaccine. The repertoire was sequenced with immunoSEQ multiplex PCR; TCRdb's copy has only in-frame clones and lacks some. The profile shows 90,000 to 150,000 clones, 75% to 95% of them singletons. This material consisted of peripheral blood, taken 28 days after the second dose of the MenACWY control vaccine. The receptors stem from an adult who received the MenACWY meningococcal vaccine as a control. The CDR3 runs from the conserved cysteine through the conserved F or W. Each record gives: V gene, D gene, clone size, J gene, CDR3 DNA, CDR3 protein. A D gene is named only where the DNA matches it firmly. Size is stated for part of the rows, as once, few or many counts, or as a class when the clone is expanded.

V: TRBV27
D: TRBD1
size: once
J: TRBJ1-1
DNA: TGTGCCAGCAGTATTGGGACAGGGAACACTGAAGCTTTCTTT
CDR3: CASSIGTGNTEAFF

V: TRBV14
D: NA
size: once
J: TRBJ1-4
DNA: TGTGCCAGCAGCCGCTTAAGACCAACTAATGAAAAACTGTTTTTT
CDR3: CASSRLRPTNEKLFF

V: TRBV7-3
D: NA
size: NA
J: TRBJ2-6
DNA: TGTGCCAGCAGCAGGATAACCCTAACAGGGAGGGGGGCCAACGTCCTGACTTTC
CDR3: CASSRITLTGRGANVLTF

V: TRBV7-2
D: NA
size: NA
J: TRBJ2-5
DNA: TGTGCCAGCAGCTTGGGGGAGACGTACCAAGAGACCCAGTACTTC
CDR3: CASSLGETYQETQYF

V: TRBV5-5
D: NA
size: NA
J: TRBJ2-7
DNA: TGTGCCAGCAGCTTGGCCAGTACCTACGAGCAGTACTTC
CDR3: CASSLASTYEQYF

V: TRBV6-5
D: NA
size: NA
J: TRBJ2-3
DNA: TGTGCCAGCAGCCGGGGAGATACGCAGTATTTT
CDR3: CASSRGDTQYF

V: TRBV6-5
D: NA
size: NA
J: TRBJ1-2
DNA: TGTGCCAGCATGAAAAATGGCTACACCTTC
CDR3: CASMKNGYTF

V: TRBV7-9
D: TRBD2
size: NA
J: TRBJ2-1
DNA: TGTGCCAGCAGCCGGGGGCTAGCGGGACTCAGCTCCTACAATGAGCAGTTCTTC
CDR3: CASSRGLAGLSSYNEQFF

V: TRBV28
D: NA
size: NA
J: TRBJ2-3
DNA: TGTGCCAGCGGGGTGTTCCGGGGAACAGATACGCAGTATTTT
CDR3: CASGVFRGTDTQYF

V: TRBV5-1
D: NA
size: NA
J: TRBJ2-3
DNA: TGCGCCAGCAGCTTGGGCAGCACAGATACGCAGTATTTT
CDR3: CASSLGSTDTQYF

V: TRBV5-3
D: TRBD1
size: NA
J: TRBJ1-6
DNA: TGTGCCAGAAGCTCCCCGGGACAGGGGGAATACTATAATTCACCCCTCCACTTT
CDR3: CARSSPGQGEYYNSPLHF

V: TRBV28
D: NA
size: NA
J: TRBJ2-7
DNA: TGTGCCAGCAGTTACACCTCGTTTTTTGACGAGCAGTACTTC
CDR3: CASSYTSFFDEQYF

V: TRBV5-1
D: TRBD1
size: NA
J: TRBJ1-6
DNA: TGCGCCAGCAGCCCGAGGGGGGACAGGGATTCACCCCTCCACTTT
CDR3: CASSPRGDRDSPLHF

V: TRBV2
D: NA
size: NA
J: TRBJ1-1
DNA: TGTGCCATCCATCTACGGGGCTCGGACACTGAAGCTTTCTTT
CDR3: CAIHLRGSDTEAFF

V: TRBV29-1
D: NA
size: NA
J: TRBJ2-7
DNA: TGCAGCGTTGCCAGGGCTAGGACAGACGAGCAGTACTTC
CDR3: CSVARARTDEQYF

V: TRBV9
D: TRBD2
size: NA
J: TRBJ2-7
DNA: TGTGCCAGCAGCCGGGGCAGGCTAGCGGGAGTGGGGGAGCAGTACTTC
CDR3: CASSRGRLAGVGEQYF

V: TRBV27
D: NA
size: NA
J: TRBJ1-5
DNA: TGTGCCAGCAGTTTAGTAGCAGAGTATAATAGCAATCAGCCCCAGCATTTT
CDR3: CASSLVAEYNSNQPQHF

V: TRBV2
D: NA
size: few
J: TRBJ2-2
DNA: TGTGCCGGCCGGGTACAGGGAACCGGGGAGCTGTTTTTT
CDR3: CAGRVQGTGELFF

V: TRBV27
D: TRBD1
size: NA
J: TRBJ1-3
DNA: TGTGCCAGCAGAGAGGGACAGAGCTCTGGAAACACCATATATTTT
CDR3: CASREGQSSGNTIYF

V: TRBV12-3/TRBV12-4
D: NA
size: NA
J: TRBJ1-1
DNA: TGTGCCAGCAGTTTTTCGGACACTGAAGCTTTCTTT
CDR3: CASSFSDTEAFF

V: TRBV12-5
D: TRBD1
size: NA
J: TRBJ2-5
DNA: TGTGCTAGTGCGAGGGGACAGGGGCTTAGTCGGGAGACCCAGTACTTC
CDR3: CASARGQGLSRETQYF

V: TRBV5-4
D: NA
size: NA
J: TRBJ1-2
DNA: TGTGCCGGCAGCCCTGGCGGGACCGCGGAGGGCTACACCTTC
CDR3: CAGSPGGTAEGYTF

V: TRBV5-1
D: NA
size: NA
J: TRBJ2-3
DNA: TGCGCCAGCAGCTTGGTAGTAGGGAGGGATACGCAGTATTTT
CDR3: CASSLVVGRDTQYF

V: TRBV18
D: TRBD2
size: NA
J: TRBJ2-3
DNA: TGTGCCAGCTCGTTAGCGGGGGGGAACACAGATACGCAGTATTTT
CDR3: CASSLAGGNTDTQYF

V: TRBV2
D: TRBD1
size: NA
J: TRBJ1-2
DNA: TGTGCCAGCATCACCGGGACAGGGGGCCATGGCTACACCTTC
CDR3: CASITGTGGHGYTF

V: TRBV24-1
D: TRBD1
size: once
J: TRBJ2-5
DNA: TGTGCCACCAGTGATTTGAAGACAGGGGTAGAGACCCAGTACTTC
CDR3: CATSDLKTGVETQYF

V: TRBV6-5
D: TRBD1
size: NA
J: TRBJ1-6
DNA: TGTGCCAGCAGTTACCTAACGACAGGGATTAATTCACCCCTCCACTTT
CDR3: CASSYLTTGINSPLHF

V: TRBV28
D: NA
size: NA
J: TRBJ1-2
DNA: TGTGCCAGCAGTTTAAAGCTGCTAGGCTATGGCTACACCTTC
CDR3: CASSLKLLGYGYTF

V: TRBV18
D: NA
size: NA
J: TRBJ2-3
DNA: TGTGCCAGCTCAAAAGGACAAGGCCTGGATACGCAGTATTTT
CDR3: CASSKGQGLDTQYF

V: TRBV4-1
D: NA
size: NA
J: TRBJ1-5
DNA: TGCGCCAGCAGCCAAAACGCGGGAGGGTCGTGGCCCCAGCATTTT
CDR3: CASSQNAGGSWPQHF

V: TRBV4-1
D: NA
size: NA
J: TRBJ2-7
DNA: TGCGCCAGCAGCCAAGATGAAGGGTTGGGGAGCTACGAGCAGTACTTC
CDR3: CASSQDEGLGSYEQYF

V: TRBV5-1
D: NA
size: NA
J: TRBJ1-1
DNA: TGCGCCAGCAGCGCCTACAATGAAGCTTTCTTT
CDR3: CASSAYNEAFF

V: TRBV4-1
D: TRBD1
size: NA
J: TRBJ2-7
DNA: TGCGCCAGCAGCCAAGGGGACAGGGGCTACGAGCAGTACTTC
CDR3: CASSQGDRGYEQYF

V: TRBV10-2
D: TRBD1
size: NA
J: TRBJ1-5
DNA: TGCGCCAGCAGTGGCCGGACAGGGATTTATAGCAATCAGCCCCAGCATTTT
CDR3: CASSGRTGIYSNQPQHF

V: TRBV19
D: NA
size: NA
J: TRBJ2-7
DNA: TGTGCCAGTAGCACAGGACTACCAAGCTACGAGCAGTACTTC
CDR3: CASSTGLPSYEQYF

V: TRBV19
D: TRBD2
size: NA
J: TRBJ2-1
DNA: TGTGCCAGTAGGCCTACGGGACTAGTAAATGAGCAGTTCTTC
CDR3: CASRPTGLVNEQFF

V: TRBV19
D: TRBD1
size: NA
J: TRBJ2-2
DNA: TGTGCCAGTAGTTCGGGACAGGGGACTGCCGGGGAGCTGTTTTTT
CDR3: CASSSGQGTAGELFF

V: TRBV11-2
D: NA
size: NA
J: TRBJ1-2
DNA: TGTGCCAGCAGCTTAGATCAAGGCTACACCTTC
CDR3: CASSLDQGYTF

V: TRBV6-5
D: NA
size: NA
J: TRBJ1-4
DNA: TGTGCCACCGGGGAAGGGGGAGATGAAAAACTGTTTTTT
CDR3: CATGEGGDEKLFF

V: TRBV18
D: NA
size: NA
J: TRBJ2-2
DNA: TGTGCCAGCTCACCAACTTATCACACCGGGGAGCTGTTTTTT
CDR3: CASSPTYHTGELFF

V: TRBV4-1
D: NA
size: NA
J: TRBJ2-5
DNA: TGCGCCAGCAGCCAAGGGCCGTACCAAGAGACCCAGTACTTC
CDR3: CASSQGPYQETQYF

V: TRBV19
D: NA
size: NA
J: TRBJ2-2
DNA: TGTGCCAGTAGTGCCCGGGGATCCGGGGAGCTGTTTTTT
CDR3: CASSARGSGELFF

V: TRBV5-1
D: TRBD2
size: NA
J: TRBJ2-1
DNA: TGCGCCAGCAGCTTGCCCAGCGGGAGTGTTGATGAGCAGTTCTTC
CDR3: CASSLPSGSVDEQFF

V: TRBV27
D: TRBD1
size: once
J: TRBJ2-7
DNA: TGTGCCAGCAGTTACCGACAGGGGTCCTACGAGCAGTACTTC
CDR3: CASSYRQGSYEQYF

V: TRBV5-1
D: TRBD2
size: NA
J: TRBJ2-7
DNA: TGCGCCAGCAGCGCCGAGACTAGCCCGGGACCCTACGAGCAGTACTTC
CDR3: CASSAETSPGPYEQYF

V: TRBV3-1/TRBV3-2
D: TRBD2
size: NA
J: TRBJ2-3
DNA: TGTGCCAGCAGCCAAGGGACTAGCGGGGGCACAGATACGCAGTATTTT
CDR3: CASSQGTSGGTDTQYF

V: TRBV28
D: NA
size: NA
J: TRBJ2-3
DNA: TGTGCCAGCAGTTTGCAGGGAGATACGCAGTATTTT
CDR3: CASSLQGDTQYF

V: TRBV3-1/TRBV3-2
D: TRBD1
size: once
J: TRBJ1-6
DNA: TGTGCCAGCAGCCAGAGGGGGCTTGATTCACCCCTCCACTTT
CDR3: CASSQRGLDSPLHF

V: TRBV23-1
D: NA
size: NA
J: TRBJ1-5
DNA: TGCGCCAGCAGTCAATCCGGCTTAGGGGGTCTGAGCAATCAGCCCCAGCATTTT
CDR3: CASSQSGLGGLSNQPQHF